This TCR beta chain came from a study of blood T cells in healthy people across ages. The use of a sample-barcoded 5' primer and a J-beta primer mix characterized a second PCR of roughly 6 to 11 cycles. In TCRdb, the 5' RACE reads were re-called with MiXCR into one record per CDR3 protein. Here the sample spans roughly 1 million distinct CDR3 sequences, 20% to 25% being singletons. The V gene end was trimmed by 5 bases and the J gene end by 6 bases; junction bases not matched to a gene: 12. The germline V gene encodes CDR1 SGHVS and CDR2 FQNEAQ. This CDR3 spans 15 amino acids. These data are also associated with another study on T cells of mothers and their children. That study reports: Donors comprised three healthy Caucasian mothers plus their six children.

The chain is built from TRBV7-8 and TRBJ1-2, with TRBD1 identical over 7 bases. The sequence derives from a girl aged 2 to 10 in good health. Sample: blood. This CDR3 reads CASSLGQASSDGYTF. The DNA for the CDR3 is TGTGCCAGCAGCCTTGGACAGGCCTCGAGCGATGGCTACACCTTC.